A selection of T cell receptor beta chains follows, all from one sample in a study of blood T cell repertoires in COVID-19. Some clones are missing from TCRdb's copy, which holds only in-frame ones; the method was immunoSEQ multiplex PCR. The sample lists about 74,000 clones, around 78% seen once, with around 15% in the top ten. The sequencing input was peripheral blood. The receptors derive from a human donor in a cohort sampled during active COVID-19. Each CDR3 is given with its conserved first and last residue. Each record gives: J gene, V gene, D gene, clone size, CDR3 protein, CDR3 DNA. The D gene is left open where the match is weak. A clone size is listed for some rows: how often the clone was seen (once, few, many), or a class if it is expanded.

>TRBJ1-1|TRBV7-6|TRBD1|NA
CASSLGGTGSPTEAFF
TGTGCCAGCAGCTTAGGTGGGACAGGGTCCCCAACTGAAGCTTTCTTT
>TRBJ2-7|TRBV3-1/TRBV3-2|NA|NA
CASSRLGGASYEQYF
TGTGCCAGCAGCCGCCTGGGCGGGGCCTCCTACGAGCAGTACTTC
>TRBJ2-1|TRBV19|TRBD2|NA
CASSTSGRGQDSGFYNEQFF
TGTGCCAGTTCAACGAGCGGGAGGGGTCAAGATTCCGGCTTCTACAATGAGCAGTTCTTC
>TRBJ2-7|TRBV19|TRBD1|few
CASSIAWGQASYEQYF
TGTGCCAGTAGTATCGCATGGGGACAGGCCTCCTACGAGCAGTACTTC
>TRBJ2-7|TRBV7-9|TRBD2|NA
CASSLGSAGGPSYEQYF
TGTGCCAGCAGCTTAGGATCAGCGGGAGGACCCTCCTACGAGCAGTACTTC
>TRBJ1-1|TRBV7-9|TRBD1|NA
CASSLMTGGTEAFF
TGTGCCAGCAGCTTAATGACAGGGGGCACTGAAGCTTTCTTT
>TRBJ2-3|TRBV4-3|TRBD2|NA
CASSQEAAGDADTQYF
TGCGCCAGCAGCCAAGAAGCGGCGGGAGATGCAGATACGCAGTATTTT
>TRBJ2-7|TRBV6-2/TRBV6-3|NA|NA
CASSRRGGEQYF
TGTGCCAGCAGTCGCAGGGGTGGCGAGCAGTACTTC
>TRBJ1-1|TRBV7-9|TRBD1|NA
CASSARDRSLRGDTEAFF
TGTGCCAGCAGCGCCCGGGACAGGTCTTTACGAGGGGACACTGAAGCTTTCTTT
>TRBJ1-2|TRBV29-1|TRBD1|NA
CSVEVPTGNNYGYTF
TGCAGCGTTGAGGTCCCGACAGGGAATAACTATGGCTACACCTTC
>TRBJ1-2|TRBV11-2|TRBD1|NA
CASSSPGQPVYGYTF
TGTGCCAGCAGCTCACCGGGACAGCCGGTTTATGGCTACACCTTC
>TRBJ1-2|TRBV15|TRBD1|NA
CATSRPTQGTYGYTF
TGTGCCACCAGCAGGCCTACACAGGGGACCTATGGCTACACCTTC
>TRBJ2-7|TRBV10-3|TRBD2|few
CAISEGTSFDEQYF
TGTGCCATCAGTGAAGGGACTAGCTTCGACGAGCAGTACTTC
>TRBJ2-6|TRBV7-6|NA|NA
CASSLGSGTGANVLTF
TGTGCCAGCAGCTTAGGTTCCGGGACTGGGGCCAACGTCCTGACTTTC
>TRBJ1-1|TRBV10-3|NA|few
CAIRVDRTLNTEAFF
TGTGCCATCAGGGTGGACAGAACCTTGAACACTGAAGCTTTCTTT
>TRBJ1-5|TRBV30|TRBD1|NA
CAWRGQGASNQPQHF
TGTGCCTGGAGAGGACAGGGGGCAAGCAATCAGCCCCAGCATTTT
>TRBJ2-1|TRBV19|NA|NA
CASSLGPNNEQFF
TGTGCCAGTAGTCTGGGGCCGAACAATGAGCAGTTCTTC
>TRBJ2-7|TRBV7-8|NA|NA
CASSRDSEYEQYF
TGTGCCAGCAGCCGGGACTCAGAATACGAGCAGTACTTC
>TRBJ2-1|TRBV29-1|TRBD2|NA
CSVGPDWDRGTSGRARNEQFF
TGCAGCGTTGGTCCGGACTGGGACAGGGGGACTAGCGGGAGGGCCCGAAATGAGCAGTTCTTC
>TRBJ2-1|TRBV27|TRBD2|NA
CATGTSGSNEQFF
TGTGCCACCGGGACTAGCGGGAGTAATGAGCAGTTCTTC
>TRBJ1-5|TRBV28|TRBD1|NA
CASSRGQGLGNQPQHF
TGTGCCAGCAGCAGGGGGCAGGGCTTAGGCAATCAGCCCCAGCATTTT